The clone carrying this T cell receptor (beta chain) occurred a few times. Its antigen is unknown. The same CDR3 is also encoded by other DNA sequences in this sample. These data come from a study of cytomegalovirus exposure and HLA in healthy donors. Looking at the study overall: Among the roughly 380 donors who were genotyped, around 77% fell in the genetic ancestry cluster that is associated with self-reported Caucasian donors.

The PCR used 60 Vbeta and 13 Jbeta primers. The assay was immunoSEQ multiplex PCR, and TCRdb's table has in-frame clones only and misses some. The data hold over 200,000 clones, with about 84% observed a single time. General observations from the study: Researchers reported in a later analysis that a missense DCLRE1C variant was tied to TCR beta V- and J-gene trimming.

This clonotype originated in a human donor in good health. The specimen sequenced was PBMCs.

The CDR3 DNA reads as TGCGCCAGCAGCTTGGGACAGGGCAGAGAAAAACTGTTTTTT. Translating gives CASSLGQGREKLFF. V usage is TRBV5-1 and J usage is TRBJ1-4; 7 positions agree with TRBD1. J was trimmed by 8 bases and V by 0 bases; bases with no gene match: 4. Looked up from germline, CDR1 is SGHRS and CDR2 is YFSETQ. CDR3 length: 14 residues.